Listed here are 14 T cell receptor beta chains from one sample, sequenced in a study of blood T cell repertoires in COVID-19. Profiling relied on immunoSEQ multiplex PCR, and the TCRdb table lists in-frame clones only, not all of them. This sample has 120,000 or so clones, with around 87% found just once. Sequencing input: peripheral blood. The receptors shown here come from a woman aged 55-70 years with acute or convalescent COVID-19.

V gene TRBV19 combines with J gene TRBJ1-3; a possible D gene is TRBD1 (5 bases). V was pared by 3 bases and J by 0 bases, with 12 bases between. Germline V gene data show CDR1 as LNHDA and CDR2 as SQIVND (reference sequence). The CDR3 length is 16 residues. CDR3 sequence (DNA): TGTGCCAGTAGTATTAACCAGGGAAGCTCTGGAAACACCATATATTTT. Its protein product is CASSINQGSSGNTIYF.

This rearrangement joins TRBV27 to TRBJ2-7, with a possible D match to TRBD2 (7 bases). This CDR3 region has 18 residues. Trimming pared 4 bases from V and 4 bases from J, leaving 26 bases between. Looked up from germline, CDR1 is MNHEY and CDR2 is SMNVEV (reference sequence). The CDR3 DNA sequence: TGTGCCAGCAGTTATCCTGGGGGGGGCGTACGGCTTGGGTACGAGCAGTACGTC. This encodes CASSYPGGGVRLGYEQYV.

The V call is TRBV7-6, the J call TRBJ1-6, with D maybe TRBD1 (5 bases). The CDR3 runs 15 residues. The germline V gene has CDR1 SGHVS and CDR2 FNYEAQ. V gave up 1 base and J gave up 5 bases, with 9 bases separating them. The DNA for the CDR3 is TGTGCCAGCAGCTTAGTGGCAGGGAATAATTCACCCCTCCACTTT. This gives the protein CASSLVAGNNSPLHF.

In this sample, this clone turned up once. This rearrangement joins TRBV27 to TRBJ2-1; 14 nucleotides align to TRBD2. V was clipped by 6 bases and J by 8 bases; unmatched bases: 3. The CDR3 spans 14 residues. Germline assignment: CDR1 MNHEY and CDR2 SMNVEV (reference sequence). The CDR3 DNA sequence: TGTGCCAGCAGACTGACTAGCGGGAGGGATGAGCAGTTCTTC. It translates to CASRLTSGRDEQFF.

The CDR3 here is CASSESLAGGHDEQFF. The CDR3 DNA is TGCGCCAGCAGTGAGTCACTAGCGGGAGGACACGATGAGCAGTTCTTC. This chain joins TRBV10-1 and TRBJ2-1; 12 bases align to TRBD2. This CDR3 spans 16 amino acids. V shed 0 bases and J 8 bases; nucleotides not matched to a gene: 5. Germline V gene data show CDR1 as WNHNN and CDR2 as SYGVQD (reference sequence).

The gene calls are TRBV11-2 and TRBJ1-1; TRBD1 might be the D (5 bases). CDR1 and CDR2 from the germline V gene are SGHAT and FQNNGV. V dropped 0 bases and J dropped 0 bases, with 8 bases sitting between them. The CDR3 consists of 15 residues. The CDR3 protein is CASSLEAGLNTEAFF. As DNA, the CDR3 is TGTGCCAGCAGCTTAGAGGCAGGGCTGAACACTGAAGCTTTCTTT.

This sequence joins TRBV7-3 and TRBJ2-1; 7 nucleotides agree with TRBD2. Germline CDR1 is SGHTA and CDR2 is FQGTGA. This CDR3 has 13 amino acids. The junction had 3 bases not matched to a gene; V was cut back by 5 bases and J by 5 bases. CDR3 protein: CASSLGTNNEQFF. The CDR3 nucleotides are TGTGCCAGCAGCCTCGGGACTAACAATGAGCAGTTCTTC.

This sequence joins TRBV2 and TRBJ2-1; D ambiguous. The CDR3 runs 13 residues. V gave up 2 bases and J gave up 9 bases, with 11 bases separating them. The germline gives CDR1 SNHLY, CDR2 FYNNEI. CDR3 DNA: TGTGCCAGCAGTGAAACGCTGGCGGTTGAGCAGTTCTTC. Translation: CASSETLAVEQFF.

V gene TRBV29-1 combines with J gene TRBJ2-5; D is unresolved. Germline CDR1 reads SQVTM; CDR2 reads ANQGSEA. Between the trimmed V and J ends, which lost 4 bases and 5 bases, there was a span of 2 bases. The CDR3 has 9 residues. CDR3: CSVAETQYF. DNA for the CDR3: TGCAGCGTTGCGGAGACCCAGTACTTC.

The chain carries TRBV3-1 (or the pseudogene TRBV3-2) and TRBJ2-2; maybe TRBD2 (5 bases). Germline V lookup: CDR1 LGHDT, CDR2 YNNKEL (reference sequence). The V end lost 4 bases, the J end lost 5 bases, and 14 bases lay between the germline ends. The CDR3 has 15 amino acids. The CDR3 region is CASSPWTPGTGELFF. CDR3 coding DNA: TGTGCCAGCAGCCCCTGGACCCCGGGAACCGGGGAGCTGTTTTTT.

J is TRBJ1-1 and V is TRBV29-1, with 10 bases identical to TRBD1. The V and J ends lost 7 bases and 7 bases, in that order; junction bases with no gene match: 6. The CDR3 runs to 12 residues. The germline CDR1 and CDR2 sequences are SQVTM and ANQGSEA. This chain's CDR3 is CSGLDRGVEAFF. The CDR3 bases are TGCAGCGGTTTGGACAGGGGGGTTGAAGCTTTCTTT. Filled out from reference TRBV29-1 and TRBJ1-1, the complete variable domain reads SAVISQKPSRDICQRGTSLTIQCQVDSQVTMMFWYRQQPGQSLTLIATANQGSEATYESGFVIDKFPISRPNLTFSTLTVSNMSPEDSSIYLCSGLDRGVEAFFGQGTRLTVV.

This sequence joins TRBV6-5 and TRBJ1-3; 8 bases line up with TRBD1. The junction had 6 bases not matched to a gene; V was cut back by 2 bases and J by 6 bases. In germline, CDR1 is MNHEY, CDR2 SVGAGI. This CDR3 contains 15 residues. The CDR3, as DNA: TGTGCCAGCAGTTACCTAGGACAGGGAGAAAACACCATATATTTT. The encoded protein is CASSYLGQGENTIYF.

This chain links TRBV7-6 with TRBJ1-1, with D tentatively TRBD1 (5 bases). CDR1 is SGHVS and CDR2 is FNYEAQ in the germline V gene. Trimming pared 5 bases from V and 9 bases from J, leaving 19 bases between. CDR3 length equals 14 residues. The CDR3 nucleotides are TGTGCCAGCAGCCCCCCTGGCGGAGGGGCAAAAGCTTTCTTT. As protein: CASSPPGGGAKAFF.

The rearrangement joins TRBV9 to TRBJ1-5; unclear D gene. There are 13 residues in the CDR3. Per germline, CDR1 SGDLS and CDR2 YYNGEE. V was cut by 4 bases and J by 4 bases, with 9 bases left in between. Here the CDR3 DNA reads TGTGCCAGCAGCCATGACACAAATCAGCCCCAGCATTTT. Translation: CASSHDTNQPQHF.